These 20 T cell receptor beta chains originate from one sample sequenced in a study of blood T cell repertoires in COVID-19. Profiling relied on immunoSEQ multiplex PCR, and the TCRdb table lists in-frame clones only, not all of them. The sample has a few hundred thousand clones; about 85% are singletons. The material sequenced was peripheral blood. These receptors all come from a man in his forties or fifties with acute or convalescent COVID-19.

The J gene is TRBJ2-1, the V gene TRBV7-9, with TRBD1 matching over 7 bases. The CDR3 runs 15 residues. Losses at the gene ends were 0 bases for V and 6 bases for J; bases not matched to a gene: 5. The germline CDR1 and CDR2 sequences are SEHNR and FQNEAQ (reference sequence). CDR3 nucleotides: TGTGCCAGCAGCTTAGCAGGAGGACAGGCCAATGAGCAGTTCTTC. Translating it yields CASSLAGGQANEQFF.

For the CDR3, the DNA is TGTGCCAGCAGCTTAGAGATTGCGGGTACTGAAGCTTTCTTT. As protein: CASSLEIAGTEAFF. V usage is TRBV11-1 and J usage is TRBJ1-1, with D unclear. There are 14 residues in the CDR3. Trimming cost V 1 base and J 5 bases, with 11 bases left between them. Germline assignment: CDR1 SGHAT and CDR2 FQDESV (reference sequence).

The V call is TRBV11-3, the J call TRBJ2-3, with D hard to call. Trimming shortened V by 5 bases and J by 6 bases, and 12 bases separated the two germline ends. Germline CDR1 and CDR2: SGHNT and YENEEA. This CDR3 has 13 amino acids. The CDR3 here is CASSRGTVDTQYF. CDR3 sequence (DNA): TGTGCCAGCAGCCGAGGTACCGTCGATACGCAGTATTTT.

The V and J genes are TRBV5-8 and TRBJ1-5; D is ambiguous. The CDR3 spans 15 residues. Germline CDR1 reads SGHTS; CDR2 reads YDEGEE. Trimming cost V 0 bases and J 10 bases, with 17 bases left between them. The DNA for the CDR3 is TGTGCCAGCAGCTTGGTAGGGCCCAAAACGGGACCCCAGCATTTT. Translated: CASSLVGPKTGPQHF.

For the CDR3, the DNA is TGTGCCAGCCCTGGACAGTTAGAGCAGTACTTC. It codes for CASPGQLEQYF. This chain links TRBV19 with TRBJ2-7, with D perhaps matching TRBD1 (6 bases). The germline gives CDR1 LNHDA, CDR2 SQIVND (reference sequence). The CDR3 consists of 11 residues. With 9 bases removed from V and 7 bases from J, the gap between germline ends came to 13 bases.

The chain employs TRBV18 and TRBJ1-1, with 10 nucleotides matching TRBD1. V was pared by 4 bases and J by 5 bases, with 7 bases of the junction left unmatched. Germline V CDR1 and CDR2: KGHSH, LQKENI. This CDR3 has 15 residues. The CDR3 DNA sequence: TGTGCCAGCTCACGAGGACAGGGGGAGAGTACTGAAGCTTTCTTT. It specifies CASSRGQGESTEAFF.

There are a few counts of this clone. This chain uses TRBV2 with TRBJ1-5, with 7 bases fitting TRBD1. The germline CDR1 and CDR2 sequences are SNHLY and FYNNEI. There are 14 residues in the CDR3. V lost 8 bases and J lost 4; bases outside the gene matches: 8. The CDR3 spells CASGQTGLNQPQHF. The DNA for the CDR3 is TGTGCCAGCGGGCAGACAGGGTTAAATCAGCCCCAGCATTTT.

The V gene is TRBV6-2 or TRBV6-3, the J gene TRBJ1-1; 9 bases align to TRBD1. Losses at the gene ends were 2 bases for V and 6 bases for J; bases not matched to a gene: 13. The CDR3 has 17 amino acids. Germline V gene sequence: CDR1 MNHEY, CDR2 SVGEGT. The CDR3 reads CASSYNRGLDISPEAFF. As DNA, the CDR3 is TGTGCCAGCAGTTACAACAGGGGGCTTGATATAAGTCCTGAAGCTTTCTTT.

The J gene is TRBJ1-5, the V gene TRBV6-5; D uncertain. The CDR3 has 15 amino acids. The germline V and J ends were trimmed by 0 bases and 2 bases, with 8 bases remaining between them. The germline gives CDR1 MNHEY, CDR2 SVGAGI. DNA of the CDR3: TGTGCCAGCAGTTACTCGACCGGGGGCAATCAGCCCCAGCATTTT. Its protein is CASSYSTGGNQPQHF.

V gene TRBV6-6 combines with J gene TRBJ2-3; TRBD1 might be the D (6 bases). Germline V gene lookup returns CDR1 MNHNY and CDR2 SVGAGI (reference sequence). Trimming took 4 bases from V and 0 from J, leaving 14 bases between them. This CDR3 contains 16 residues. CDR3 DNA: TGTGCCAGCAGTTTCACACCCAGGGGCAGCACAGATACGCAGTATTTT. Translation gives CASSFTPRGSTDTQYF.

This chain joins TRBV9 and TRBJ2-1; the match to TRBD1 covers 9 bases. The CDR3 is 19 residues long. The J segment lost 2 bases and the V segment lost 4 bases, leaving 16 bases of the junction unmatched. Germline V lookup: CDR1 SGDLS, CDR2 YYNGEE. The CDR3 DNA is TGTGCCAGCAGCTCCAGGGACAGGGCCCCAGGAGAACCCTACAATGAGCAGTTCTTC. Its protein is CASSSRDRAPGEPYNEQFF.

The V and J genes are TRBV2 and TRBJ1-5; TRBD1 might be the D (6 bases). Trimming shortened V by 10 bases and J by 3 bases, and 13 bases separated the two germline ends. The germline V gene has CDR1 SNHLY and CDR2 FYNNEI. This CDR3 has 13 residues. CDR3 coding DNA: TGTGCCACCTCAGGGGATGCCAATCAGCCCCAGCATTTT. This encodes CATSGDANQPQHF.

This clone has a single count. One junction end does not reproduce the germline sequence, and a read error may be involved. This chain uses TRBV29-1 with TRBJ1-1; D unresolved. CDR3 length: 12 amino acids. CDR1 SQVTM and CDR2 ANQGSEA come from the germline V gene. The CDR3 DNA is TGCAGCGTTGAACGGGGATCCCCTGGGATAGTATTT. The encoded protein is CSVERGSPGIVF.

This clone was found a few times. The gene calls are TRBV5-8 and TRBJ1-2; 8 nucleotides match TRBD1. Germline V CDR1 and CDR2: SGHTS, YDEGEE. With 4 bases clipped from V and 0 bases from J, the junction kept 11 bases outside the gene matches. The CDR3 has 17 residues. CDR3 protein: CASSGDMGQATNYGYTF. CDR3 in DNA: TGTGCCAGCAGCGGAGACATGGGACAGGCTACTAACTATGGCTACACCTTC.

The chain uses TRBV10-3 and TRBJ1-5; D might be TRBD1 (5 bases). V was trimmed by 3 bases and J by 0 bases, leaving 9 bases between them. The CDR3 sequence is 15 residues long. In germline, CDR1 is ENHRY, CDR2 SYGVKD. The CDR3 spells CAISDGAVSNQPQHF. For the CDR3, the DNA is TGTGCCATCAGTGATGGGGCTGTTAGCAATCAGCCCCAGCATTTT.

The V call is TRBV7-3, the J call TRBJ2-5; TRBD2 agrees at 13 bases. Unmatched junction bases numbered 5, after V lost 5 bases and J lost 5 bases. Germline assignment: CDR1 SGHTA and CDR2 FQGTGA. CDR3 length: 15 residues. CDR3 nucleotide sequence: TGTGCCAGCAGCACCGGGACTAGCGGGGTTGAGACCCAGTACTTC. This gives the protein CASSTGTSGVETQYF.

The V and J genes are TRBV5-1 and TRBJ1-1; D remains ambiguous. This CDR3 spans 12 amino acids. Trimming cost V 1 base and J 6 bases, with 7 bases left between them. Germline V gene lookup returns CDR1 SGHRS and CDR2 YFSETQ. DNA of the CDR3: TGCGCCAGCAGCTTGATGGGCGCTGAAGCTTTCTTT. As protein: CASSLMGAEAFF.

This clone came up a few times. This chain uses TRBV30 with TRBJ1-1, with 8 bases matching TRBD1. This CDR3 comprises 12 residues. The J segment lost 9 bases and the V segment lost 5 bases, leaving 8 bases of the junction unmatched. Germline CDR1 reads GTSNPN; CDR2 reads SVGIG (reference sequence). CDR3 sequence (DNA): TGTGCCTGGGCAGGACAGGGTGTAAAAGCTTTCTTT. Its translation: CAWAGQGVKAFF. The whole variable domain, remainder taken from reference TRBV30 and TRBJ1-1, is SQTIHQWPATLVQPVGSPLSLECTVEGTSNPNLYWYRQAAGRGLQLLFYSVGIGQISSEVPQNLSASRPQDRQFILSSKKLLLSDSGFYLCAWAGQGVKAFFGQGTRLTVV.

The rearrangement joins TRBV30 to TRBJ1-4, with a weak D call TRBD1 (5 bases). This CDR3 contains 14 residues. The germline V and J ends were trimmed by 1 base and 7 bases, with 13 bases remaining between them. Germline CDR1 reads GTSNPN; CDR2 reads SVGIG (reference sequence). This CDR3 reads CAWSAGGESEKLFF. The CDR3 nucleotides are TGTGCCTGGAGTGCCGGGGGGGAAAGTGAAAAACTGTTTTTT.

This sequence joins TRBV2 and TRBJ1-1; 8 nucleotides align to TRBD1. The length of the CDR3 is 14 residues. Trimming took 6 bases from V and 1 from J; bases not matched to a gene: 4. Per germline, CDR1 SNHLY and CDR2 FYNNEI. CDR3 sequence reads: CASSWDRTNTEAFF. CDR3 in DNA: TGTGCCAGCAGCTGGGACAGGACGAACACTGAAGCTTTCTTT.